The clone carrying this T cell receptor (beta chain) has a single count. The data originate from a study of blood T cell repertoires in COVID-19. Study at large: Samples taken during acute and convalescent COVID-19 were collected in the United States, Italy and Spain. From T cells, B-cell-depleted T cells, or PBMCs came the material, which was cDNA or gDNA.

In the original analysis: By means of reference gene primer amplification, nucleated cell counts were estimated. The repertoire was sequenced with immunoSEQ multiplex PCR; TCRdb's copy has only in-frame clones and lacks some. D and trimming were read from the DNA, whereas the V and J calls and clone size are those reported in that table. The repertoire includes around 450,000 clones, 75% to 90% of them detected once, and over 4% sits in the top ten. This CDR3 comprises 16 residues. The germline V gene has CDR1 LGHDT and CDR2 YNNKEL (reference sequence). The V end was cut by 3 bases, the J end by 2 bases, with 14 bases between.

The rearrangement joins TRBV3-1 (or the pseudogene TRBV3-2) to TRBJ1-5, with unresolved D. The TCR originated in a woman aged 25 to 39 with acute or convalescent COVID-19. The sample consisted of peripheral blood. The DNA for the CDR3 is TGTGCCAGCAGCCAGGGCCCCGAGGGCGGCAATCAGCCCCAGCATTTT. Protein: CASSQGPEGGNQPQHF.